The text below deals with one T cell receptor beta chain. Its target is unknown. The sample holds other DNA sequences that translate to the same CDR3. The V gene's germline CDR1 is MDHEN and CDR2 SYDVKM. V shed 7 bases, J shed 4 bases, and the junction held 3 bases outside the gene matches. CDR3 length: 14 amino acids. Data came from immunoSEQ multiplex PCR; TCRdb stores just in-frame clones and leaves some out. The sample carries fewer than 1.8 million clones, around 98.5% recorded once. The data originate from a study of shared clonotypes between healthy human individuals. Regarding the study as a whole: Sharing of clonotypes among donors was expected to vary with sequencing depth.

The TCR originated in a man aged 25-45 years in good health. The gene calls are TRBV28 and TRBJ2-1, with 11 nucleotides matching TRBD2. Source material: naive CD4+ T cells sorted from blood. The subset here: CD45RA+ positively selected. CDR3 sequence: CASTLAGVYNEQFF. CDR3 coding DNA: TGTGCCAGCACACTAGCGGGAGTGTACAATGAGCAGTTCTTC.